This record concerns one TCR beta chain sequence. The data originate from a study of T cell repertoires in ileal Crohn's disease. TCRdb's table, derived via immunoSEQ multiplex PCR, lists solely in-frame clones and lacks some. Of about 30,000 clones listed, 80% to 85% are singletons. The length of the CDR3 is 14 residues. Germline-derived CDR1 and CDR2 are MNHEY and SVGAGI. Trimming took off 5 bases at V and 2 bases at J, with 12 bases between the two ends. What was sequenced was ileal tissue. The sequence came from an adult with Crohn's disease. The chain has TRBV6-5 and TRBJ2-5; perhaps TRBD1 as D (6 bases). The DNA for the CDR3 is TGTGCCAGCAGTCCCGGACAGCCTCAAGAGACCCAGTACTTC. Encoded protein: CASSPGQPQETQYF.